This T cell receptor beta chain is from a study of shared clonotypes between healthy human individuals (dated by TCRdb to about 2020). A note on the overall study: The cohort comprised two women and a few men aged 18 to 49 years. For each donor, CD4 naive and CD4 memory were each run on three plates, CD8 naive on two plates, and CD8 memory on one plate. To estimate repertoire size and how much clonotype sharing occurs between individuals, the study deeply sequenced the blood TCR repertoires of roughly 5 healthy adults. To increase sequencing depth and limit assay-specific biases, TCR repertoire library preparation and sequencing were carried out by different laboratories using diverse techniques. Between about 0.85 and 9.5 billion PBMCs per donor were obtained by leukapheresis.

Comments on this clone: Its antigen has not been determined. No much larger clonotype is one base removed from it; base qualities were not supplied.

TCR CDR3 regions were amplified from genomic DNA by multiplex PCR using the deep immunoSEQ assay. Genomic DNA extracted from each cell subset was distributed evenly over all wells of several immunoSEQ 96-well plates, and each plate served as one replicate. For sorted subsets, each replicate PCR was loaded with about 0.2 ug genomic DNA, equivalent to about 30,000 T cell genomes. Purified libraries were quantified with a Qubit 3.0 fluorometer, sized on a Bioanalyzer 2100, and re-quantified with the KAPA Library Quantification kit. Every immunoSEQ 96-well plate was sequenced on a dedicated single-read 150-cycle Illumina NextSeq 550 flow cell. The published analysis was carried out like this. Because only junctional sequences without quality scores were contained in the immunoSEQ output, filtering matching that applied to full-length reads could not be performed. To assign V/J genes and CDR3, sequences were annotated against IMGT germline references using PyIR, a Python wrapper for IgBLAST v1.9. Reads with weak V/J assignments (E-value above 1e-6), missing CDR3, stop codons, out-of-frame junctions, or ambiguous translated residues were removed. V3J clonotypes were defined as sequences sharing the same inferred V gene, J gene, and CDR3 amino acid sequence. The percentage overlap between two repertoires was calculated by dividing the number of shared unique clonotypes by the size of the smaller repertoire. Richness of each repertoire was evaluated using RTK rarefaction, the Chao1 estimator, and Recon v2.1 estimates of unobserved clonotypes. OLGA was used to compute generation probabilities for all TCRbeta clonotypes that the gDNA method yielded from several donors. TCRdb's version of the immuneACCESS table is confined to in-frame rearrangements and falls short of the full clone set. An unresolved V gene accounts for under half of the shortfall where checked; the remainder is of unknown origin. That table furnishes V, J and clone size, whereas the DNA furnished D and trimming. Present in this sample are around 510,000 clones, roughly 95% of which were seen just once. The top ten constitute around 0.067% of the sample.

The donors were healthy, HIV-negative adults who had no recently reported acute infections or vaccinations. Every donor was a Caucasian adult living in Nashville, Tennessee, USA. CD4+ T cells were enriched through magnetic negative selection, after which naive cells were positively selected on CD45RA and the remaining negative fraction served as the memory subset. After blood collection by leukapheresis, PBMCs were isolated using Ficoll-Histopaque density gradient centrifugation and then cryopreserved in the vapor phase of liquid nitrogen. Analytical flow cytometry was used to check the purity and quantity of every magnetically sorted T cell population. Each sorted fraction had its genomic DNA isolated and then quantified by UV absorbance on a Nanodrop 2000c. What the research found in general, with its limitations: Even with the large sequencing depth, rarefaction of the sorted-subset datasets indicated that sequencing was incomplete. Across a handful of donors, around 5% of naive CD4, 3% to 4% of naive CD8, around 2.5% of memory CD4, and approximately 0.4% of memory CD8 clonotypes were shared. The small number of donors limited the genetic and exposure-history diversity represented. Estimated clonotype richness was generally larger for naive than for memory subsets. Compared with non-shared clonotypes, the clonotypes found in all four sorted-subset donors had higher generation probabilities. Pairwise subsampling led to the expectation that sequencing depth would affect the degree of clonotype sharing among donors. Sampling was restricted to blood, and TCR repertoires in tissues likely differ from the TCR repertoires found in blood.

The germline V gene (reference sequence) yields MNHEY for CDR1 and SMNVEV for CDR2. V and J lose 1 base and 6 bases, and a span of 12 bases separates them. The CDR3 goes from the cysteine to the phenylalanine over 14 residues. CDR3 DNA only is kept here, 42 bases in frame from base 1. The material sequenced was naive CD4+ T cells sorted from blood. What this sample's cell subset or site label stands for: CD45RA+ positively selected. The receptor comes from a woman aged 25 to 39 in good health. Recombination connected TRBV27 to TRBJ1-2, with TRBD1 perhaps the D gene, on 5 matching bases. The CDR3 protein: CASSLLSGTNGYTF. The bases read TGTGCCAGCAGTTTATTGTCAGGGACGAATGGCTACACCTTC.